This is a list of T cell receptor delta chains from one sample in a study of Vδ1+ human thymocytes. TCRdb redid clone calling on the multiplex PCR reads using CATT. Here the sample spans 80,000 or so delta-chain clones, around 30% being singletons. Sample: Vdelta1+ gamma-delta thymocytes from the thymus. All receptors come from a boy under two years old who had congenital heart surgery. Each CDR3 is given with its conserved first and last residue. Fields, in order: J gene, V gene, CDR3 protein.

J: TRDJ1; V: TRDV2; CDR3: CACDTWGTGGYPHTDKLIF
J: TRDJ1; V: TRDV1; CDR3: CALERDTPLLPLYTDKLIF
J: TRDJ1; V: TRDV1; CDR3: CALGEACYRTGGDPTDKLIF
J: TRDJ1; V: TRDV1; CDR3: CALGELRYTDKLIF
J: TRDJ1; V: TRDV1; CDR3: CALGEFSTGGYHIDKLIF
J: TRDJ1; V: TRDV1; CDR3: CALGVGKRFRVLGDTDTDKLIF
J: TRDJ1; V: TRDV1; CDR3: CALTRGSNTDKLIF
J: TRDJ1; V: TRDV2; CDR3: CACFPGGDPELIF
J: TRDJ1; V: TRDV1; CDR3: CALGETYLYWGIHCTTPPYTDKLIF
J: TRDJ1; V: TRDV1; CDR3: CALGESGYTDKLIF
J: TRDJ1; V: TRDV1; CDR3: CALGARTSYGTTGVTDKLIF
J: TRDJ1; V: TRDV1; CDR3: CALGEYFGPTTYWGNCKIPDKLIF
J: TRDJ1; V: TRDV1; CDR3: CALGEPCGMGTSSGGYANTDKLIF
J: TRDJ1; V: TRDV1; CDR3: CALGHTSTLPTTVLADKLIF
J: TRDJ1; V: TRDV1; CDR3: CALGDLGPAPSTGGSPLYTDKLIF
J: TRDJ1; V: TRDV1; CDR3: CAPGDPKSLLSYHKLIF
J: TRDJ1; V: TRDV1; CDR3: CALGELHTLGDSTDTLIF
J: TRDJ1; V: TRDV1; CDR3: CALGELKFLSFPYVRDTGTDKLIF
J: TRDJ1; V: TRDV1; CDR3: CALGGGRLLSSTYWGIPDKLIF
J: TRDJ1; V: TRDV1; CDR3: CALGDLGPTDKLIF
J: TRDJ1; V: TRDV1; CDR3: CALGETSYLGDHYTDKLIF
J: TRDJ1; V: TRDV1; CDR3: CALGEPRVRGYTDKLIF
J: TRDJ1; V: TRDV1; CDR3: CALGERSYRSDKLIF
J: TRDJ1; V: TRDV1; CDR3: CALGELRPPWGIQELIF
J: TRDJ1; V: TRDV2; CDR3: CACDGRVGEDTDKLIF
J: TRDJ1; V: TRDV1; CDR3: CALGFSWRGSYTDKLIF
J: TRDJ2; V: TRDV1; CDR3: CALGERLPPVLGWTAQLFF
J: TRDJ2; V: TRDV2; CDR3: CACDTLGVGMTAQLFF
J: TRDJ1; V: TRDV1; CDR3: CALPLPGEHTDKLIF
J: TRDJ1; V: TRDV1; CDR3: CALGEPVERAYWGILTYTDKLIF
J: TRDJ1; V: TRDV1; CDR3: CALGPRDHFLLRDTTDKLIF
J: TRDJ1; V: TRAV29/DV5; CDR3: CAATLPTAMYWGIRANLIF
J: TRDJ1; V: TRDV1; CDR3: CALGDLLVGDTRVYTDKLIF
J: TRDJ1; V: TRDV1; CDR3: CALGEDWGISYTDKLIF
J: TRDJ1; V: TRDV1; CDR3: CALGELTSPMGIPGETDKLIF
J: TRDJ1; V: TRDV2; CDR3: CACDPNSYLRGDTMIKLIF
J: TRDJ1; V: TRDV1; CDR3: CALIVPMGDWKLIF
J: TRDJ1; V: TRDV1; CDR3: CALGEVGDTRSGTDKLIF
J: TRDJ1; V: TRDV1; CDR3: CALGERIHVPRIRSKLIF
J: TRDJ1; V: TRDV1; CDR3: CALGELSGGPPTYTDKPIF
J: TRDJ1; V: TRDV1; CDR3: CALGEFRSGGLSDKLIF
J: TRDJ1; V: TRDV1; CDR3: CALGERSQPHNKLGLFKLIF
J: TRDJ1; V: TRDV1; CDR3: CALGEFSYRYSGIHTDKLIF
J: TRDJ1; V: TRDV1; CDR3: CALRGLSFTGGPYADKLIF
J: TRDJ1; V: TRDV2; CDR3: CACVLNWGKPAGNTDKLIF
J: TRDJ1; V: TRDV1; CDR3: CALGEHRHQGILGDVKLIF
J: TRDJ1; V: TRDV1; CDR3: CALGETPLSSPAGLHTDKLIF
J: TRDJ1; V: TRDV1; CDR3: CALGDSYPLLRELIF
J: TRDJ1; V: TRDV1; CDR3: CALGLRGVNTDKLIF
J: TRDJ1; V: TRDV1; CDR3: CALGEYPLVIPAVLGDRGTDKLIF
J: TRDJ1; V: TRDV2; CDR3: CACDRRTGGYGGVTDKLIF
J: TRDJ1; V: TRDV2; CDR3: CACENLHLLYTDKLIF
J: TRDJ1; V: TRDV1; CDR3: CALGEQAYPHLTGGFLVTDKLIF
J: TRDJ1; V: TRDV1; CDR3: CALGAPLTPGPYTDKLIF
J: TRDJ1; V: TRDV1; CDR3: CALASPGTGTSYTDKLIF
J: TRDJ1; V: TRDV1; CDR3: CALGTPFPSLGDTPYSTDKLIF
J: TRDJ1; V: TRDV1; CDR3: CALGELGDTDKLIF
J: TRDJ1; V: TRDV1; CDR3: CALGDICGLSKGTGGTYTDKLIF
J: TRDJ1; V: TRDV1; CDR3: CALGHCSPTQRTSTGVTPDKLIF